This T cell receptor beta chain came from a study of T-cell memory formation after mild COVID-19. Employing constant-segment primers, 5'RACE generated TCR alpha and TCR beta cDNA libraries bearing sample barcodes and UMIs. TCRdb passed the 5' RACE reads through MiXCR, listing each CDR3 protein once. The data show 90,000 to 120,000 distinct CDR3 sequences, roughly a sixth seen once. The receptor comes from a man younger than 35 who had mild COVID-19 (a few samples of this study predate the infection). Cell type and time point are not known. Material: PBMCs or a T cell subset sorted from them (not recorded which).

Here the CDR3 DNA reads TGTGCCAGCAGCTTCGCGGGGGGCGGTGAGACCCAGTACTTC. Its translation: CASSFAGGGETQYF. V gene TRBV7-2 combines with J gene TRBJ2-5; 8 bases agree with TRBD2. CDR1 and CDR2 (germline): SGHTA, FQGNSA. Trimming took 3 bases from V and 5 from J; bases not matched to a gene: 5. The CDR3 runs 14 residues. Combining the CDR3 with reference TRBV7-2 and TRBJ2-5 gives the whole variable domain GAGVSQSPSNKVTEKGKDVELRCDPISGHTALYWYRQSLGQGLEFLIYFQGNSAPDKSGLPSDRFSAERTGGSVSTLTIQRTQQEDSAVYLCASSFAGGGETQYFGPGTRLLVL.